The rows below give T cell receptor beta chains drawn from one sample of a study of T-cell memory formation after mild COVID-19. TCRdb analysed the 5' RACE reads with MiXCR anew, one entry per CDR3 protein. The sample includes 350,000 to 550,000 distinct CDR3 sequences, 18% of them seen just once. The specimen was PBMCs or a T cell subset sorted from them (not recorded which). These TCRs come from a man between 18 and 35 years old who had mild COVID-19 (a few samples of this study predate the infection). Cell type and time point are not known. The CDR3 runs from the conserved cysteine through the conserved F or W. A D gene is named only where the DNA matches it firmly. The listing skips clone size in some rows; elsewhere it reads once, few, many or a size class.

clone size: few; J gene: TRBJ2-1; V gene: TRBV7-9; D gene: NA; CDR3 protein: CASSLSQRYNEQFF; CDR3 DNA: TGTGCCAGCAGCTTAAGCCAACGGTACAATGAGCAGTTCTTC
clone size: NA; J gene: TRBJ2-7; V gene: TRBV7-9; D gene: NA; CDR3 protein: CASSLLVVENYEQYF; CDR3 DNA: TGTGCCAGCAGCTTATTGGTGGTTGAAAACTACGAGCAGTACTTC
clone size: NA; J gene: TRBJ1-2; V gene: TRBV7-9; D gene: NA; CDR3 protein: CASSFLRGYTF; CDR3 DNA: TGTGCCAGCAGCTTTCTGAGAGGCTACACCTTC
clone size: few; J gene: TRBJ2-7; V gene: TRBV20-1; D gene: NA; CDR3 protein: CSVGGHGTYEQYF; CDR3 DNA: TGCAGTGTAGGGGGGCACGGCACCTACGAGCAGTACTTC
clone size: many; J gene: TRBJ1-2; V gene: TRBV5-1; D gene: TRBD1; CDR3 protein: CASSHGTGSGFYGYTF; CDR3 DNA: TGCGCCAGCAGCCACGGGACAGGGAGCGGATTCTATGGCTACACCTTC
clone size: few; J gene: TRBJ1-1; V gene: TRBV7-2; D gene: NA; CDR3 protein: CASSAPWGAFF; CDR3 DNA: TGTGCCAGCAGCGCCCCCTGGGGGGCTTTCTTT
clone size: NA; J gene: TRBJ2-6; V gene: TRBV5-1; D gene: NA; CDR3 protein: CASSFSSGANVLTF; CDR3 DNA: TGCGCCAGCAGCTTTTCCTCTGGGGCCAACGTCCTGACTTTC
clone size: few; J gene: TRBJ2-5; V gene: TRBV6-5; D gene: NA; CDR3 protein: CASGHMNQETQYF; CDR3 DNA: TGTGCCAGCGGCCACATGAACCAAGAGACCCAGTACTTC
clone size: few; J gene: TRBJ2-2; V gene: TRBV7-9; D gene: NA; CDR3 protein: CASSFKGTGELFF; CDR3 DNA: TGTGCCAGCAGCTTTAAGGGGACCGGGGAGCTGTTTTTT
clone size: few; J gene: TRBJ2-2; V gene: TRBV10-3; D gene: TRBD2; CDR3 protein: CAISEGAGDTGELFF; CDR3 DNA: TGTGCCATCAGTGAAGGAGCGGGGGACACCGGGGAGCTGTTTTTT
clone size: NA; J gene: TRBJ2-3; V gene: TRBV5-1; D gene: TRBD2; CDR3 protein: CASSYGLAGARTDTQYF; CDR3 DNA: TGCGCCAGCAGCTACGGACTAGCGGGGGCCCGCACAGATACGCAGTATTTT
clone size: NA; J gene: TRBJ1-2; V gene: TRBV28; D gene: NA; CDR3 protein: CASIPGARAGGYTF; CDR3 DNA: TGTGCCAGCATTCCCGGGGCCAGGGCAGGCGGCTACACCTTC
clone size: many; J gene: TRBJ2-3; V gene: TRBV12-3/TRBV12-4; D gene: NA; CDR3 protein: CASSALGSTDTQYF; CDR3 DNA: TGTGCCAGCAGTGCCCTCGGGAGCACAGATACGCAGTATTTT
clone size: NA; J gene: TRBJ2-2; V gene: TRBV7-8; D gene: TRBD2; CDR3 protein: CASSSRRAGGTGELFF; CDR3 DNA: TGTGCCAGCAGCTCGAGACGCGCGGGGGGGACCGGGGAGCTGTTTTTT
clone size: few; J gene: TRBJ2-5; V gene: TRBV4-1; D gene: NA; CDR3 protein: CASSQGRAETQYF; CDR3 DNA: TGCGCCAGCAGCCAAGGCCGGGCAGAGACCCAGTACTTC
clone size: NA; J gene: TRBJ2-2; V gene: TRBV6-5; D gene: TRBD2; CDR3 protein: CASSSGLAGANTGELFF; CDR3 DNA: TGTGCCAGCAGCTCGGGACTAGCGGGGGCGAACACCGGGGAGCTGTTTTTT
clone size: few; J gene: TRBJ2-3; V gene: TRBV18; D gene: NA; CDR3 protein: CASSPSRGPTDTQYF; CDR3 DNA: TGTGCCAGCTCACCATCCCGGGGGCCCACAGATACGCAGTATTTT
clone size: many; J gene: TRBJ2-3; V gene: TRBV5-1; D gene: TRBD2; CDR3 protein: CASSFRGGTDTQYF; CDR3 DNA: TGCGCCAGCAGCTTTCGGGGAGGGACAGATACGCAGTATTTT
clone size: NA; J gene: TRBJ1-5; V gene: TRBV4-1; D gene: TRBD1; CDR3 protein: CASSKVGGQYQPQHF; CDR3 DNA: TGCGCCAGCAGCAAAGTAGGGGGACAGTATCAGCCCCAGCATTTT
clone size: NA; J gene: TRBJ2-5; V gene: TRBV24-1; D gene: NA; CDR3 protein: CATSDLEGETQYF; CDR3 DNA: TGTGCCACCAGTGATTTAGAAGGAGAGACCCAGTACTTC
clone size: few; J gene: TRBJ2-5; V gene: TRBV7-9; D gene: NA; CDR3 protein: CASSSRGRGETQYF; CDR3 DNA: TGTGCCAGCAGCTCCCGGGGACGGGGAGAGACCCAGTACTTC
clone size: NA; J gene: TRBJ2-3; V gene: TRBV12-3/TRBV12-4; D gene: TRBD2; CDR3 protein: CASRFSGDADTQYF; CDR3 DNA: TGTGCCAGCAGATTTAGCGGGGACGCAGATACGCAGTATTTT